This entry lists 20 T cell receptor beta chains sequenced from one sample in a study of blood T cell repertoires in COVID-19. Method: immunoSEQ multiplex PCR; TCRdb's copy keeps in-frame clones and lacks some. The sample lists approximately 440,000 clones, roughly 88% occurring once. Input material: PBMCs or T cells enriched from blood (not recorded which). Receptor source: a man between 18 and 35 years old who had recovered from COVID-19.

As concerns this clone: Other nucleotide sequences in the sample specify the same CDR3. The chain combines TRBV7-3 with TRBJ2-1; TRBD1 matches at 9 bases. The CDR3 is 15 residues long. Unmatched junction bases numbered 4, after V lost 5 bases and J lost 2 bases. CDR1 SGHTA and CDR2 FQGTGA come from the germline V gene. The CDR3 loop is CASSPTGGPYNEQFF. The CDR3 region has the DNA TGTGCCAGCAGCCCGACAGGGGGACCCTACAATGAGCAGTTCTTC.

The chain combines TRBV9 with TRBJ2-5; 14 bases match TRBD2. The CDR3 contains 18 residues. From germline, CDR1 is SGDLS and CDR2 YYNGEE. The J segment lost 3 bases and the V segment lost 4 bases, leaving 11 bases of the junction unmatched. The CDR3 reads CASSSGLAGGGPKETQYF. The DNA of the CDR3 is TGTGCCAGCAGCTCTGGACTAGCGGGAGGAGGGCCAAAAGAGACCCAGTACTTC.

The chain couples TRBV11-3 to TRBJ2-3, with 9 positions matching TRBD2. CDR1 and CDR2 from the germline V gene are SGHNT and YENEEA. V shed 5 bases and J 6 bases; nucleotides not matched to a gene: 12. This CDR3 is 16 amino acids long. The chain's CDR3 is CASSQGSSGGRDTQYF. In DNA, the CDR3 is TGTGCCAGCAGCCAAGGAAGTAGCGGGGGTCGCGATACGCAGTATTTT.

The gene calls are TRBV9 and TRBJ2-5, with unresolved D. The V gene's germline CDR1 is SGDLS and CDR2 YYNGEE. V lost 0 bases and J lost 3, with 15 bases in between. The length of the CDR3 is 16 residues. CDR3 nucleotides: TGTGCCAGCAGCGTAGGGCTTAGCCGCCGAGAAGAGACCCAGTACTTC. Protein: CASSVGLSRREETQYF.

The count of this clone is one. The genes are TRBV7-8 and TRBJ2-7, with 8 positions matching TRBD1. Germline assignment: CDR1 SGHVS and CDR2 FQNEAQ. The V and J ends lost 4 bases and 3 bases, in that order; junction bases with no gene match: 17. This CDR3 spans 18 amino acids. The CDR3 reads CASSSDNPDRVKIYEQYF. The DNA of the CDR3 is TGTGCCAGCAGCTCCGATAACCCGGACAGGGTGAAGATCTACGAGCAGTACTTC.

V is TRBV28 and J is TRBJ2-1; 8 bases align to TRBD2. Trimming removed 7 bases from V and 4 bases from J; junction bases left unmatched: 9. Germline CDR1 and CDR2: MDHEN and SYDVKM. There are 15 residues in the CDR3. In DNA form, the CDR3 reads TGTGCCAGCATCTACAGCGGGAGTAGATACAATGAGCAGTTCTTC. The encoded protein is CASIYSGSRYNEQFF.

The V gene is TRBV7-7, the J gene TRBJ2-1; 13 nucleotides agree with TRBD2. The CDR3 is 15 amino acids. The V gene's germline CDR1 is SSHAT and CDR2 FNYEAQ (reference sequence). V shed 4 bases, J shed 9 bases, and the junction held 6 bases outside the gene matches. The CDR3 DNA reads as TGTGCCAGCAGCTCCGGACTAGCGGGAGTCAGTGAGCAGTTCTTC. It yields the protein CASSSGLAGVSEQFF. Combining the CDR3 with reference TRBV7-7 and TRBJ2-1 gives the whole variable domain GAGVSQSPRYKVTKRGQDVTLRCDPISSHATLYWYQQALGQGPEFLTYFNYEAQPDKSGLPSDRFSAERPEGSISTLTIQRTEQRDSAMYRCASSSGLAGVSEQFFGPGTRLTVL.

CDR3 amino acids: CASSPQQGRFETQYF. The CDR3 coding sequence is TGCGCCAGCAGCCCACAACAGGGGCGGTTTGAGACCCAGTACTTC. The chain joins TRBV4-1 to TRBJ2-5; 7 bases fit TRBD1. Germline values: CDR1 MGHRA, CDR2 YSYEKL. The CDR3 has 15 residues. Trimming took 4 bases from V and 5 from J; bases not matched to a gene: 10.

This clone was counted only a few times. The chain combines TRBV7-9 with TRBJ1-3; D unclear. The germline V gene encodes CDR1 SEHNR and CDR2 FQNEAQ (reference sequence). Trimming removed 5 bases from V and 1 base from J, with 18 bases in between. The CDR3 totals 17 residues. Written as DNA, the CDR3 is TGTGCCAGCAGCCTCACGGTCCCGACAAAATCTGGAAACACCATATATTTT. This gives the protein CASSLTVPTKSGNTIYF.

This chain uses TRBV25-1 with TRBJ1-4; 7 nucleotides match TRBD1. The CDR3 contains 13 residues. V lost 6 bases, J lost 7 bases, and 5 bases stayed unmatched. Germline assignment: CDR1 MGHDK and CDR2 SYGVNS. The CDR3 reads CASRSQGSEKLFF. The CDR3 DNA reads TGTGCCAGCAGGTCACAGGGGAGTGAAAAACTGTTTTTT.

The chain has TRBV5-1 and TRBJ1-1; D unclear. CDR1 SGHRS and CDR2 YFSETQ come from the germline V gene. V was trimmed by 4 bases and J by 5 bases, leaving 12 bases between them. The CDR3 is 13 residues long. CDR3 sequence reads: CASSPSPSTEAFF. The CDR3 DNA reads TGCGCCAGCAGCCCGTCACCGAGTACTGAAGCTTTCTTT. Together with reference TRBV5-1 and TRBJ1-1, the CDR3 gives the full variable domain: KAGVTQTPRYLIKTRGQQVTLSCSPISGHRSVSWYQQTPGQGLQFLFEYFSETQRNKGNFPGRFSGRQFSNSRSEMNVSTLELGDSALYLCASSPSPSTEAFFGQGTRLTVV.

The rearrangement joins TRBV15 to TRBJ1-3, with D hard to call. V gave up 0 bases and J gave up 0 bases, with 18 bases separating them. Germline V gives CDR1 LNHNV, CDR2 YYDKDF (reference sequence). The CDR3 is 19 amino acids. CDR3 DNA sequence: TGTGCCACCAGCAGAGATTCACCCCTCATCCTAGACTCTGGAAACACCATATATTTT. Its translation is CATSRDSPLILDSGNTIYF.

The chain recombines TRBV29-1 with TRBJ1-2; TRBD1 agrees at 7 bases. V lost 7 bases and J lost 7; bases outside the gene matches: 12. The length of the CDR3 is 13 residues. The germline CDR1 and CDR2 sequences are SQVTM and ANQGSEA. CDR3 in amino acids: CSAGDSRLSGYTF. In DNA form, the CDR3 reads TGCAGCGCCGGGGACAGTCGTCTGAGTGGCTACACCTTC.

Here the CDR3 DNA reads TGTGCCAGCTCACGAAAGGGGGCTGGTGGCTACACCTTC. This sequence encodes CASSRKGAGGYTF. The genes are TRBV18 and TRBJ1-2; 7 nucleotides match TRBD1. The CDR3 has 13 amino acids. Looked up from germline, CDR1 is KGHSH and CDR2 is LQKENI. Trimming removed 4 bases from V and 7 bases from J; junction bases left unmatched: 6.

DNA of the CDR3: TGTGCCAGCAGCTGGGCGGGGGGAAAACTGTTTTTT. Amino acid sequence: CASSWAGGKLFF. The V gene is TRBV28, the J gene TRBJ1-4; D possibly corresponds to TRBD1 (5 bases). The CDR3 covers 12 residues. The V gene's germline CDR1 is MDHEN and CDR2 SYDVKM. Trimming removed 6 bases from V and 10 bases from J, with 12 bases in between.

This clone was detected once. The V gene is TRBV5-1, the J gene TRBJ2-3; 9 bases map to TRBD2. The trim removed 4 bases at V and 3 bases at J, leaving 15 bases unmatched. Per the germline V gene, CDR1 is SGHRS and CDR2 is YFSETQ. The CDR3 is 18 amino acids. CDR3 sequence (DNA): TGCGCCAGCAGCCACGAGATGAATCGACTAGCGGAAACAGATACGCAGTATTTT. Residues: CASSHEMNRLAETDTQYF.

V and J are TRBV7-9 and TRBJ2-7; D call uncertain. Trimming stripped 5 bases from V and 0 bases from J, with 5 bases between. Germline CDR1 is SEHNR and CDR2 is FQNEAQ (reference sequence). The CDR3 runs 12 residues. CDR3 in amino acids: CASSRGSYEQYF. The CDR3 DNA reads TGTGCCAGCAGCAGAGGCTCCTACGAGCAGTACTTC.

A single count supports this clone. The chain couples TRBV29-1 to TRBJ1-2; 10 positions agree with TRBD1. The J segment lost 4 bases and the V segment lost 5 bases, leaving 7 bases of the junction unmatched. The CDR3 covers 14 residues. Germline loops: CDR1 SQVTM, CDR2 ANQGSEA. CDR3 loop: CSVRTGTGVYGYTF. The CDR3 DNA reads as TGCAGCGTTCGCACCGGGACAGGGGTCTATGGCTACACCTTC. The complete variable domain, with remaining parts taken from reference TRBV29-1 and TRBJ1-2, reads SAVISQKPSRDICQRGTSLTIQCQVDSQVTMMFWYRQQPGQSLTLIATANQGSEATYESGFVIDKFPISRPNLTFSTLTVSNMSPEDSSIYLCSVRTGTGVYGYTFGSGTRLTVV.

The V gene is TRBV12-3 or TRBV12-4, the J gene TRBJ1-4, with D hard to call. V was clipped by 0 bases and J by 5 bases, with 4 bases between them. The CDR3 length is 13 residues. The CDR3 bases are TGTGCCAGCAGTTTAGCCGGGAATGAAAAACTGTTTTTT. It yields the protein CASSLAGNEKLFF.

V is TRBV30 and J is TRBJ2-1; 7 bases are shared with TRBD1. V gave up 7 bases and J gave up 6 bases; unmatched junction bases: 9. This CDR3 has 13 residues. Germline CDR1 reads GTSNPN; CDR2 reads SVGIG (reference sequence). CDR3 loop: CASSTGSSNEQFF. DNA of the CDR3: TGTGCCTCCTCGACAGGGTCCAGCAATGAGCAGTTCTTC.